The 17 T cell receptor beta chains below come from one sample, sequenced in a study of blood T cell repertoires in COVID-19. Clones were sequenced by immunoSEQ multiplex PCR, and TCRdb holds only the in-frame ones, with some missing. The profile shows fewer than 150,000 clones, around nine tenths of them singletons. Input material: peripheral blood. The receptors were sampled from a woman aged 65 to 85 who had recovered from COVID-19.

CDR3 sequence reads: CSARGTGGRETQYF. CDR3 DNA: TGCAGCGCCAGAGGGACAGGGGGTCGAGAGACCCAGTACTTC. The chain combines TRBV29-1 with TRBJ2-5, with 11 positions matching TRBD1. Germline CDR1 SQVTM, CDR2 ANQGSEA. V lost 7 bases to trimming and J lost 4 bases; unmatched junction nucleotides: 8. The CDR3 is 14 amino acids.

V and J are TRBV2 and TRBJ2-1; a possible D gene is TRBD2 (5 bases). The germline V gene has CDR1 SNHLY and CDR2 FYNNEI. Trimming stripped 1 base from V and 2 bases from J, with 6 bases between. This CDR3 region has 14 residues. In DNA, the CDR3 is TGTGCCAGCAGTGAAGATAGCGCCTACAATGAGCAGTTCTTC. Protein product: CASSEDSAYNEQFF.

For the CDR3, the DNA is TGTGCCACCCAGGGACTAGCGGGAGGGTACAATGAGCAGTTCTTC. Amino acid sequence: CATQGLAGGYNEQFF. The chain employs TRBV19 and TRBJ2-1; TRBD2 aligns across 16 bases. Germline assignment: CDR1 LNHDA and CDR2 SQIVND (reference sequence). The CDR3 consists of 15 residues. V was clipped by 10 bases and J by 4 bases; unmatched bases: 4.

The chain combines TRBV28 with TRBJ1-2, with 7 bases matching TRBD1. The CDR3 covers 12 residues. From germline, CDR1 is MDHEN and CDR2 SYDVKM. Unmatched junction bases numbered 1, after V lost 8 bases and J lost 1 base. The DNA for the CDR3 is TGTGCCAGCGGGACAGATAACTATGGCTACACCTTC. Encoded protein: CASGTDNYGYTF.

CDR3 in amino acids: CASSLTVTSGNTIYF. The DNA of the CDR3 is TGCGCCAGCAGCCTCACGGTTACCTCTGGAAACACCATATATTTT. The chain is built from TRBV5-1 and TRBJ1-3; unclear D gene. Trimming took 4 bases from V and 0 from J, leaving 11 bases between them. The CDR3 runs to 15 residues. The germline V gene has CDR1 SGHRS and CDR2 YFSETQ.

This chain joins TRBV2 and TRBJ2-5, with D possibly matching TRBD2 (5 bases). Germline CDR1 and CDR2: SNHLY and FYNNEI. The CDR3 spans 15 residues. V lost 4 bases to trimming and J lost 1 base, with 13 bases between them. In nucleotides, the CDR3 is TGTGCCAGCAGTGTTCGCCCAGGAGGCCAAGAGACCCAGTACTTC. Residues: CASSVRPGGQETQYF.

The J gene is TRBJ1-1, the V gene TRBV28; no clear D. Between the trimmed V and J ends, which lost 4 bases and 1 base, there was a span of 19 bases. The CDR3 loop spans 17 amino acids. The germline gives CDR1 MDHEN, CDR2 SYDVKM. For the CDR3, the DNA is TGTGCCAGCAGTTCCCCCGGGAGGACCCCGAGGAACACTGAAGCTTTCTTT. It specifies CASSSPGRTPRNTEAFF. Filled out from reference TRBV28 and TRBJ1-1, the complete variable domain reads DVKVTQSSRYLVKRTGEKVFLECVQDMDHENMFWYRQDPGLGLRLIYFSYDVKMKEKGDIPEGYSVSREKKERFSLILESASTNQTSMYLCASSSPGRTPRNTEAFFGQGTRLTVV.

CDR3: CASSPSSGSRSYEQYF. The CDR3 region has the DNA TGTGCCAGCAGTCCCTCTAGCGGGAGTAGGTCCTACGAGCAGTACTTC. The V gene is TRBV27, the J gene TRBJ2-7; 10 nucleotides agree with TRBD2. This CDR3 region has 16 residues. The V gene end was trimmed by 5 bases and the J gene end by 1 base; junction bases not matched to a gene: 8. Germline CDR1 and CDR2: MNHEY and SMNVEV (reference sequence).

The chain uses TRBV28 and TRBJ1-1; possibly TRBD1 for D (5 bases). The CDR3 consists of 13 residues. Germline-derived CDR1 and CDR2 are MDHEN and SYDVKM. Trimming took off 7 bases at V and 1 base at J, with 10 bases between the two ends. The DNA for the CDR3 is TGTGCCAGCATGCGACAGTCGAACACTGAAGCTTTCTTT. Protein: CASMRQSNTEAFF.

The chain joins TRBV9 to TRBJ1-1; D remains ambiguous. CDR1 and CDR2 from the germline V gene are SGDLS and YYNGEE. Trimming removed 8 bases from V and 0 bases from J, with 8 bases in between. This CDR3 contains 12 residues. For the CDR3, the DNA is TGTGCCAGTGGGCTTCTGAACACTGAAGCTTTCTTT. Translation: CASGLLNTEAFF.

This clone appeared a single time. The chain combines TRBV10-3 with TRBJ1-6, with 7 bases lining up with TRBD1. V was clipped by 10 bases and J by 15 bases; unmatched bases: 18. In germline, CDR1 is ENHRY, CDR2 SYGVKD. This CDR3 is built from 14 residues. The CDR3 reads CATSGTATFRDLHF. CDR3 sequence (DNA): TGTGCCACTTCCGGGACAGCGACTTTCCGGGACCTCCACTTT.

This CDR3 reads CASSGLAEYEQYF. DNA of the CDR3: TGTGCCAGCTCGGGACTAGCGGAGTACGAGCAGTACTTC. This chain connects TRBV3-1 (or the pseudogene TRBV3-2) to TRBJ2-7; 11 nucleotides match TRBD2. Unmatched junction bases numbered 4, after V lost 8 bases and J lost 4 bases. Germline CDR1 and CDR2: LGHDT and YNNKEL (reference sequence). CDR3 length: 13 amino acids.

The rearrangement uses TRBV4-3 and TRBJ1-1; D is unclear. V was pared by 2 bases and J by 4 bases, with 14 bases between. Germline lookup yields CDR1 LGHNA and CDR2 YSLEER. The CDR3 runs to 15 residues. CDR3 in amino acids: CASSQRTEVVTEAFF. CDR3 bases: TGCGCCAGCAGCCAACGGACGGAGGTTGTCACTGAAGCTTTCTTT.

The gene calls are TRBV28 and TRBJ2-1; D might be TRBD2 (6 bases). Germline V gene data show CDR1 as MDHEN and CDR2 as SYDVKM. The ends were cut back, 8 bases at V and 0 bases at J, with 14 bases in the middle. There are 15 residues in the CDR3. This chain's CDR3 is CASLIGGASYNEQFF. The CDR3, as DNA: TGTGCCAGCCTGATCGGCGGGGCCTCCTACAATGAGCAGTTCTTC.

For the CDR3, the DNA is TGCAGCGCCACCGCGGAGTATGGAACAGATACGCAGTATTTT. Protein sequence: CSATAEYGTDTQYF. The chain recombines TRBV29-1 with TRBJ2-3, with D uncertain. CDR1 and CDR2 from the germline V gene are SQVTM and ANQGSEA. V lost 7 bases and J 3 bases, leaving 17 bases between the germline ends. This CDR3 spans 14 amino acids.

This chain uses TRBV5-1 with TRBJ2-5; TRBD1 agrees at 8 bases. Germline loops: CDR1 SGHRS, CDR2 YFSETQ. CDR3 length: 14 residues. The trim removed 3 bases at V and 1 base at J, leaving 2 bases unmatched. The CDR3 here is CASSWTGLQETQYF. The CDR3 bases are TGCGCCAGCAGCTGGACAGGGCTCCAAGAGACCCAGTACTTC.

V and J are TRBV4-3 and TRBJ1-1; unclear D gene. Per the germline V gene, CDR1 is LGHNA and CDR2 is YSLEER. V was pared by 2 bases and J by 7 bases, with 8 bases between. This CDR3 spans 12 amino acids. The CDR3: CASSQQTGEAFF. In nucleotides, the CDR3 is TGCGCCAGCAGCCAACAGACGGGTGAAGCTTTCTTT.